This record looks at one TCR beta chain sequence and its context. The data were produced by immunoSEQ multiplex PCR, yet TCRdb's version contains in-frame clones alone and is incomplete. The table lists over 40,000 clones, roughly 80% of them singletons. The sample originates from a study of OX40 agonist ivuxolimab in advanced cancers. CDR1 is SGHTA and CDR2 is FQGNSA in the germline V gene. CDR3 length equals 14 residues. V was shortened by 0 bases and J by 10 bases, with 10 bases between the two germline ends. The sequencing used CD4+ or CD8+ T cells sorted from blood, collected in a trial of the OX40 agonist ivuxolimab. The V call is TRBV7-2, the J call TRBJ1-6, with D perhaps TRBD1 (5 bases). The receptor's source is an adult with an advanced solid tumor such as melanoma, head and neck, liver or kidney cancer. The CDR3 protein is CASSLAGGQSPLHF. Here the CDR3 DNA reads TGTGCCAGCAGCTTAGCGGGGGGTCAGTCACCCCTCCACTTT.